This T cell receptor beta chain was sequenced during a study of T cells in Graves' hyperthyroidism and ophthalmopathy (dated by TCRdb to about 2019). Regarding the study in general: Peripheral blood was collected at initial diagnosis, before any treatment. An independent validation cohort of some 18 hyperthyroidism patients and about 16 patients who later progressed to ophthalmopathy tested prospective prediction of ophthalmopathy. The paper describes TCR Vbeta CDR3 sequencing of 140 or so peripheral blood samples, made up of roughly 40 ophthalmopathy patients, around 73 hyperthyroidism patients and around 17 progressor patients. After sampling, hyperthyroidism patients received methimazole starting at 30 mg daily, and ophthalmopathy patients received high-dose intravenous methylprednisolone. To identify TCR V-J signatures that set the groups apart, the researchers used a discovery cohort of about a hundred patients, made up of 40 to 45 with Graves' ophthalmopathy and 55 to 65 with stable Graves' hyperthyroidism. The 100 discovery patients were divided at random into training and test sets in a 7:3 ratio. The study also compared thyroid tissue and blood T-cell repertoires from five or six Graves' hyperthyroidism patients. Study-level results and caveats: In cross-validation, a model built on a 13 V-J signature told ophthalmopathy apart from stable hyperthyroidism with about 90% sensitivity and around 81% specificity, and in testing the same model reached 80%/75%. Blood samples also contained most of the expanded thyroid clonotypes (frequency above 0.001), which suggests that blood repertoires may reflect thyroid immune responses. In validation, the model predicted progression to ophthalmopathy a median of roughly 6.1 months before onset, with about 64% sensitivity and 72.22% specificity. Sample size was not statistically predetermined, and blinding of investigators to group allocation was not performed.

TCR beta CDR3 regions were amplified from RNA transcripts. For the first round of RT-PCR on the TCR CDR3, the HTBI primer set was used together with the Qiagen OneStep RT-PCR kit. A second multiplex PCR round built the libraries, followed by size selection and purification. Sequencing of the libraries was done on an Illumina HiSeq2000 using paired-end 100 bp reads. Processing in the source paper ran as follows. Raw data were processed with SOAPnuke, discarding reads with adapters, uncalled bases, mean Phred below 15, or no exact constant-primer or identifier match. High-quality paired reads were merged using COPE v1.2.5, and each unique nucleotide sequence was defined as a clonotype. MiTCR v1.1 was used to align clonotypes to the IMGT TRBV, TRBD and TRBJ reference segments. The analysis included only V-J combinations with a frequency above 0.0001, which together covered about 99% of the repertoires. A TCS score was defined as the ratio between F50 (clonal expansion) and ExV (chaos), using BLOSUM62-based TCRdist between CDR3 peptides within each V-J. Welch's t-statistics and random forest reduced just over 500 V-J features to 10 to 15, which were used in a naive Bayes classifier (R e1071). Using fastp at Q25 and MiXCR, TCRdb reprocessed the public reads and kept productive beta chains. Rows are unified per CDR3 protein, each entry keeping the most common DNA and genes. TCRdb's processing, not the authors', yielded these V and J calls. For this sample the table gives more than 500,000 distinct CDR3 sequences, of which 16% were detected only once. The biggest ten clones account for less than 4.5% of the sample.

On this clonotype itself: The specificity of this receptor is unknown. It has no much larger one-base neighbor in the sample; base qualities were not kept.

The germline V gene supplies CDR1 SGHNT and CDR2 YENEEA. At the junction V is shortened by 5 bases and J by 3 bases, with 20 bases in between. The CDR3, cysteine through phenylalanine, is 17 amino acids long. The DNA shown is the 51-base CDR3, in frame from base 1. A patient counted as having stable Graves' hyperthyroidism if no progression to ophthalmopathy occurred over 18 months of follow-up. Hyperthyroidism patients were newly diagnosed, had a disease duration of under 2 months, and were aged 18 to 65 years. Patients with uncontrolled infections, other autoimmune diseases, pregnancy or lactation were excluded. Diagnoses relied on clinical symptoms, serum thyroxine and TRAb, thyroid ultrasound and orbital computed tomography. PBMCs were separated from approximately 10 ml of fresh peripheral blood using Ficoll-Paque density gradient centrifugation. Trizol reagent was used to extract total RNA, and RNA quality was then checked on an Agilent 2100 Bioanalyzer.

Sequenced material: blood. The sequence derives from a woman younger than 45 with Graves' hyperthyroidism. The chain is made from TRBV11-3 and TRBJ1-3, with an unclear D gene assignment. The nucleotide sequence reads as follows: TGTGCCAGCAGCCTAAAGACGCGGACCCTCGGTGGAAACACCATATATTTT. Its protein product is CASSLKTRTLGGNTIYF. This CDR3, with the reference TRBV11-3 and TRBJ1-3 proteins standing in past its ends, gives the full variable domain EAGVVQSPRYKIIEKKQPVAFWCNPISGHNTLYWYLQNLGQGPELLIRYENEEAVDDSQLPKDRFSAERLKGVDSTLKIQPAELGDSAVYLCASSLKTRTLGGNTIYFGEGSWLTVV.